Presented here are 14 T cell receptor beta chains from one specimen sequenced in a study of cytomegalovirus exposure and HLA in healthy donors. PCR amplification relied on 60 Vbeta primers (plus 13 Jbeta primers). Libraries were prepared by immunoSEQ multiplex PCR; TCRdb keeps only in-frame clonotypes and omits some of them. The table lists some 190,000 clones, more than 70% of them singletons. Sequencing was done on a sample of PBMCs. The receptors stem from a girl aged 10-17 years in good health and CMV-seropositive.

The table lists this clone with a count of one. The chain links TRBV6-5 to TRBJ1-6; 7 positions agree with TRBD1. V was pared by 5 bases and J by 8 bases, with 6 bases of the junction left unmatched. This CDR3 has 14 residues. Germline CDR1 and CDR2: MNHEY and SVGAGI. DNA of the CDR3: TGTGCCAGCAGTCCCGGGACAGTTTATTCACCCCTCCACTTT. Protein product: CASSPGTVYSPLHF.

This clone was seen a single time. The rearrangement uses TRBV13 and TRBJ2-2; the match to TRBD1 covers 8 bases. This CDR3 comprises 17 residues. V shed 5 bases and J 2 bases; nucleotides not matched to a gene: 10. Germline CDR1 PRHDT, CDR2 FYEKMQ (reference sequence). The CDR3 nucleotides read TGTGCCAGCAGCATACGCACCCCAGGGGGCAACACCGGGGAGCTGTTTTTT. Translated: CASSIRTPGGNTGELFF. The full variable domain, with the rest looked up from reference TRBV13 and TRBJ2-2, is AAGVIQSPRHLIKEKRETATLKCYPIPRHDTVYWYQQGPGQDPQFLISFYEKMQSDKGSIPDRFSAQQFSDYHSELNMSSLELGDSALYFCASSIRTPGGNTGELFFGEGSRLTVL.

The rearrangement joins TRBV10-3 to TRBJ2-1, with 7 bases identical to TRBD2. Germline-derived CDR1 and CDR2 are ENHRY and SYGVKD. The V and J ends lost 0 bases and 5 bases, in that order; junction bases with no gene match: 19. This CDR3 is 20 amino acids long. The CDR3 here is CAISESRRSPSSGRDNEQFF. The CDR3 DNA is TGTGCCATCAGTGAGTCTAGACGCAGCCCTTCTAGCGGAAGGGACAATGAGCAGTTCTTC.

V usage is TRBV27 and J usage is TRBJ2-7; 7 bases fit TRBD2. The length of the CDR3 is 15 residues. J gave up 2 bases and V 2 bases, and 6 bases lay outside the gene matches. Germline V gene data show CDR1 as MNHEY and CDR2 as SMNVEV (reference sequence). The CDR3 is CASSLRLAATYEQYF. Written as DNA, the CDR3 is TGTGCCAGCAGTTTAAGGCTAGCGGCAACCTACGAGCAGTACTTC.

The chain couples TRBV5-1 to TRBJ2-1, with 7 bases aligning to TRBD2. V was pared by 0 bases and J by 6 bases, with 6 bases of the junction left unmatched. The CDR3 has 15 residues. Germline lookup yields CDR1 SGHRS and CDR2 YFSETQ. The CDR3 region is CASSLGAGEANEQFF. The DNA of the CDR3 is TGCGCCAGCAGCTTGGGGGCGGGAGAGGCCAATGAGCAGTTCTTC.

The chain recombines TRBV5-1 with TRBJ2-3; 14 nucleotides agree with TRBD2. With 1 base clipped from V and 2 bases from J, the junction kept 18 bases outside the gene matches. Germline-derived CDR1 and CDR2 are SGHRS and YFSETQ. The CDR3 contains 22 residues. The DNA of the CDR3 is TGCGCCAGCAGCTTGAATACGGGTCCGGGACTAGCGGGAGATGTTGACACAGATACGCAGTATTTT. The encoded protein is CASSLNTGPGLAGDVDTDTQYF. Supplemented by reference TRBV5-1 and TRBJ2-3, the full variable domain reads KAGVTQTPRYLIKTRGQQVTLSCSPISGHRSVSWYQQTPGQGLQFLFEYFSETQRNKGNFPGRFSGRQFSNSRSEMNVSTLELGDSALYLCASSLNTGPGLAGDVDTDTQYFGPGTRLTVL.

This chain links TRBV25-1 with TRBJ2-5; 11 bases are shared with TRBD2. Per the germline V gene, CDR1 is MGHDK and CDR2 is SYGVNS. V shed 3 bases, J shed 0 bases, and the junction held 6 bases outside the gene matches. This CDR3 is built from 17 residues. The chain's CDR3 is CASSDGTSGAYQETQYF. CDR3 nucleotide sequence: TGTGCCAGCAGTGACGGGACTAGCGGAGCGTACCAAGAGACCCAGTACTTC.

CDR3 loop: CASSLTSGYGYTF. CDR3 in DNA: TGTGCCAGCAGCTTAACATCAGGGTACGGCTACACCTTC. The rearrangement uses TRBV7-9 and TRBJ1-2, with a possible D match to TRBD1 (5 bases). Germline lookup yields CDR1 SEHNR and CDR2 FQNEAQ (reference sequence). V was pared by 2 bases and J by 8 bases, with 12 bases between. The CDR3 runs to 13 residues.

The CDR3 protein is CASRPDGLNTEAFF. In DNA form, the CDR3 reads TGTGCCAGTAGACCGGACGGACTAAACACTGAAGCTTTCTTT. The chain uses TRBV19 and TRBJ1-1; the D is unclear. This CDR3 contains 14 residues. In germline, CDR1 is LNHDA, CDR2 SQIVND (reference sequence). V dropped 6 bases and J dropped 2 bases, with 13 bases sitting between them.

The chain has TRBV6-5 and TRBJ1-2; possible D gene TRBD1, 5 bases. Germline-derived CDR1 and CDR2 are MNHEY and SVGAGI. V gave up 3 bases and J gave up 2 bases, with 10 bases separating them. CDR3 length equals 14 residues. In nucleotides, the CDR3 is TGTGCCAGCAGTTATGGGGGGGACAACTATGGCTACACCTTC. Amino acids: CASSYGGDNYGYTF.

The V call is TRBV14, the J call TRBJ1-5; no firm D call. The length of the CDR3 is 14 residues. Germline V lookup: CDR1 SGHDN, CDR2 FVKESK. The V gene lost 3 bases and the J gene lost 3 bases, with 9 bases spanning the gap. Here the CDR3 reads CASSQSGTNQPQHF. The CDR3, as DNA: TGTGCCAGCAGCCAGTCGGGTACCAATCAGCCCCAGCATTTT.

V and J are TRBV5-6 and TRBJ1-2, with 7 nucleotides matching TRBD1. Trimming cost V 5 bases and J 5 bases; bases outside gene matches: 12. Germline V CDR1 and CDR2: SGHDT, YYEEEE. The CDR3 spans 15 residues. The CDR3 sequence is CASRHITGTVYGYTF. For the CDR3, the DNA is TGTGCCAGCAGGCATATTACCGGGACAGTTTATGGCTACACCTTC.

V gene TRBV27 combines with J gene TRBJ1-2; perhaps TRBD1 as D (5 bases). With 1 base removed from V and 5 bases from J, the gap between germline ends came to 11 bases. The CDR3 runs to 14 residues. CDR1 and CDR2 from the germline V gene are MNHEY and SMNVEV (reference sequence). DNA of the CDR3: TGTGCCAGCAGTTTATTTCCCAGGGCGTATGGCTACACCTTC. Translated, it gives CASSLFPRAYGYTF.

The gene calls are TRBV7-3 and TRBJ2-6, with 7 bases lining up with TRBD1. The V segment lost 5 bases and the J segment 4 bases; nucleotides outside the gene matches: 14. Germline loops: CDR1 SGHTA, CDR2 FQGTGA. This CDR3 has 18 residues. The CDR3 nucleotides are TGTGCCAGCAGCGCCCGAGGGGGCAGGGCTCCCGGGGCCAACGTCCTGACTTTC. This translates into CASSARGGRAPGANVLTF.